This TCR beta chain was observed in a study of CD8 T cells in Susac syndrome. Random-hexamer reverse transcription was applied to roughly 0.5 to 1 ug RNA. TCRdb independently ran MiXCR on the immunoSEQ multiplex PCR reads; one entry per CDR3 protein. This table has about 100,000 distinct CDR3 sequences, about 95% appearing once. Germline V CDR1 and CDR2: KGHDR, SFDVKD. V lost 3 bases and J 7 bases, leaving 11 bases between the germline ends. This CDR3 contains 13 residues. This clonotype showed up just once. The sample comprised CD8+ T cells from PBMCs. This rearrangement joins TRBV24-1 to TRBJ1-1; no clear D. The source of this sequence is a human donor with Susac syndrome. DNA of the CDR3: TGTGCCACCAGTGATGGGGTAGGGCGTGAAGCTTTCTTT. Protein: CATSDGVGREAFF.